This is a list of T cell receptor beta chains from one sample in a study of CD8 T cells in Susac syndrome. A single record per CDR3 protein comes from TCRdb applying MiXCR to the immunoSEQ multiplex PCR reads. The sample gives 150,000 to 200,000 distinct CDR3 sequences, roughly 93% of which show up once; more than 0.11% is in the top ten. The sequencing input was CD4+ T cells from PBMCs. All receptors derive from a human donor in good health. CDR3s include the opening cysteine and the closing phenylalanine or tryptophan. A D gene is named only where the DNA matches it firmly. Part of the rows lack a size; the others show once, few, many or a class for expanded clones.

V	length	J	size	D	CDR3	DNA
TRBV7-9	15	TRBJ1-2	-	TRBD1	CASSSLGRGGDGYTF	TGTGCCAGCAGCTCCCTTGGCAGGGGGGGCGATGGCTACACCTTC
TRBV29-1	12	TRBJ1-2	-	-	CSVEERSYGYTF	TGCAGCGTTGAAGAGCGGAGCTATGGCTACACCTTC
TRBV7-3	12	TRBJ2-2	once	-	CASRGPAGELFF	TGTGCCAGCAGGGGCCCGGCCGGGGAGCTGTTTTTT
TRBV7-9	13	TRBJ2-4	-	-	CASSLALGNIQYF	TGTGCCAGCAGCTTGGCACTGGGAAACATTCAGTACTTC
TRBV6-1	16	TRBJ1-5	-	TRBD1	CASSPAGTGGRQPQHF	TGTGCCAGCAGCCCAGCCGGGACAGGGGGTCGACAGCCCCAGCATTTT
TRBV30	12	TRBJ1-2	-	-	CAWSWRVTGYTF	TGTGCCTGGAGTTGGAGGGTTACTGGCTACACCTTC
TRBV27	16	TRBJ1-4	-	-	CASSLGAASTNEKLFF	TGTGCCAGCAGTTTGGGGGCAGCATCAACTAATGAAAAACTGTTTTTT
TRBV5-4	16	TRBJ2-2	-	-	CASSLEGAVYTGELFF	TGTGCCAGCAGCTTGGAAGGGGCAGTTTACACCGGGGAGCTGTTTTTT
TRBV12-3/TRBV12-4	14	TRBJ1-6	-	-	CASRSGEYNSPLHF	TGTGCCAGCAGGTCCGGAGAGTATAATTCACCCCTCCACTTT
TRBV7-6	15	TRBJ2-4	-	-	CASSLAPGGGGIQYF	TGTGCCAGCAGCTTAGCGCCCGGGGGTGGGGGCATTCAGTACTTC
TRBV29-1	12	TRBJ1-2	-	-	CSVDPGAREYTF	TGCAGCGTTGACCCCGGGGCCCGGGAGTACACCTTC
TRBV9	11	TRBJ2-3	-	-	CASSEKDTQYF	TGTGCCAGCAGCGAAAAGGATACGCAGTATTTT
TRBV29-1	13	TRBJ2-5	-	-	CSVGQRQSETQYF	TGCAGCGTCGGACAGCGCCAATCGGAGACCCAGTACTTC
TRBV13	14	TRBJ2-2	-	-	CASSLQYNTGELFF	TGTGCCAGCAGCTTACAATACAACACCGGGGAGCTGTTTTTT